This T cell receptor (beta chain) was observed in a study of cytomegalovirus exposure and HLA in healthy donors. From germline, CDR1 is SGHRS and CDR2 YFSETQ. V was cut by 2 bases and J by 8 bases, with 19 bases left in between. The CDR3 runs to 15 residues. 13 Jbeta primers and 60 Vbeta primers were used for the PCR. The table came from immunoSEQ multiplex PCR; TCRdb's copy has only in-frame clones and leaves some out. The data show more than 150,000 clones, roughly 80% seen once. In its sample, this clone was seen a few times. This receptor was taken from a woman under 40 in good health and CMV-seropositive. The rearrangement uses TRBV5-1 and TRBJ1-2; D gene ambiguous. The sample taken for sequencing was PBMCs. CDR3 sequence: CASSLRPGQTRGYTF. CDR3 DNA sequence: TGCGCCAGCAGCTTACGACCGGGTCAGACGAGAGGCTACACCTTC. Using reference TRBV5-1 and TRBJ1-2 for the parts outside the CDR3, the full variable domain is KAGVTQTPRYLIKTRGQQVTLSCSPISGHRSVSWYQQTPGQGLQFLFEYFSETQRNKGNFPGRFSGRQFSNSRSEMNVSTLELGDSALYLCASSLRPGQTRGYTFGSGTRLTVV.